What follows are 4 T cell receptor beta chains derived from one specimen sequenced in a study of CD8+ T cells in alopecia areata. RNA, once extracted, was reverse transcribed into cDNA for use as the sequencing template. Here immunoSEQ multiplex PCR was the method, and the copy in TCRdb shows in-frame clones only, minus some. The data contain 270,000 or so clones, nearly 60% of them singletons. Treatment meaning: oral pan-JAK inhibitor, 5-10 mg twice daily. The starting material was CD4+ T cells sorted from blood, obtained at week 24, from a patient treated with tofacitinib. The origin of the receptors is a human donor with alopecia areata.

The chain combines TRBV15 with TRBJ2-3; 12 bases match TRBD2. J gave up 10 bases and V 3 bases, and 8 bases lay outside the gene matches. Germline V CDR1 and CDR2: LNHNV, YYDKDF (reference sequence). The CDR3 runs to 15 residues. The CDR3 spells CATSSGGLAGFAQYF. The CDR3 DNA follows: TGTGCCACCAGCAGCGGGGGACTAGCGGGTTTCGCGCAGTATTTT.

This chain links TRBV9 with TRBJ2-5; either TRBD1 or TRBD2 may supply D (5 bases each). Trimming removed 0 bases at V and 1 base at J, with 19 bases between. CDR1 is SGDLS and CDR2 is YYNGEE in the germline V gene. The length of the CDR3 is 18 residues. DNA for the CDR3: TGTGCCAGCAGCGTAGATCCGTTGGGGCTAGCTTCCCAAGAGACCCAGTACTTC. Protein sequence: CASSVDPLGLASQETQYF.

In this sample, this clone turned up a few times. The gene calls are TRBV29-1 and TRBJ2-7; D not resolved. Trimming removed 3 bases from V and 0 bases from J, with 3 bases in between. CDR1 and CDR2 from the germline V gene are SQVTM and ANQGSEA. This CDR3 is built from 11 residues. CDR3 region: CSVDVSYEQYF. The CDR3 DNA reads as TGCAGCGTTGATGTCTCCTACGAGCAGTACTTC.

The gene calls are TRBV29-1 and TRBJ2-5; no clear D. The V gene lost 7 bases and the J gene lost 5 bases, with 14 bases spanning the gap. The CDR3 loop spans 12 amino acids. Germline V gene sequence: CDR1 SQVTM, CDR2 ANQGSEA. The CDR3 DNA is TGCAGCGCTGGCAGGTCCCAGGAGACCCAGTACTTC. Residues: CSAGRSQETQYF.